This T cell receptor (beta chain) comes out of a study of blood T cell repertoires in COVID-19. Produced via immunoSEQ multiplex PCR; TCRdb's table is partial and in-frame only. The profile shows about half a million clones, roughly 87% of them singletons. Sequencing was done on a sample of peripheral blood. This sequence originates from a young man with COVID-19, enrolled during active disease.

CDR3 bases: TGTGCCAGCAGTTCCGACAGGGTTGGTTCACCCCTCCACTTT. It is translated as CASSSDRVGSPLHF. V and J are TRBV27 and TRBJ1-6, with TRBD1 matching over 7 bases. The ends lost 4 bases at V and 9 bases at J; junction bases unmatched: 6. There are 14 residues in the CDR3. From germline, CDR1 is MNHEY and CDR2 SMNVEV (reference sequence).